Listed below are T cell receptor beta chains from one sample, sequenced in a study of blood T cell repertoires in COVID-19. Measured with immunoSEQ multiplex PCR; TCRdb has only the in-frame clones, and not every one. The table lists more than 300,000 clones, about 82% of them singletons. Sequencing was carried out using peripheral blood. The receptors here all came from a woman between 50 and 59 years old with acute or convalescent COVID-19. Each CDR3 is given with its conserved first and last residue. The D gene is left open where the match is weak.

CDR3	D	V	J
CASSQAGWETQYF	.	TRBV4-2	TRBJ2-5
CASSLGTSTDTQYF	.	TRBV7-8	TRBJ2-3
CASSEQGLNNSPLHF	.	TRBV6-1	TRBJ1-6
CASSSRTRGADEQFF	.	TRBV19	TRBJ2-1
CASSPSTGRQVAQHF	.	TRBV18	TRBJ1-5
CSANQGVWGGYTF	TRBD1	TRBV29-1	TRBJ1-2
CASSGQGIGTF	TRBD1	TRBV2	TRBJ1-2
CASSPLPGFSYEQYF	.	TRBV27	TRBJ2-7
CASSPGNSNQPQHF	.	TRBV27	TRBJ1-5
CASSLRGYEQYF	.	TRBV28	TRBJ2-7
CATSDGLAGGLQETQYF	TRBD2	TRBV24-1	TRBJ2-5
CASSEEGDQPQHF	.	TRBV28	TRBJ1-5
CASSSPTGDTEAFF	TRBD1	TRBV5-4	TRBJ1-1
CATSAGNQPQHF	.	TRBV24-1	TRBJ1-5
CASSLGGRVGAETQYF	.	TRBV7-2	TRBJ2-5
CATSRDSGSSYNEQFF	TRBD2	TRBV15	TRBJ2-1